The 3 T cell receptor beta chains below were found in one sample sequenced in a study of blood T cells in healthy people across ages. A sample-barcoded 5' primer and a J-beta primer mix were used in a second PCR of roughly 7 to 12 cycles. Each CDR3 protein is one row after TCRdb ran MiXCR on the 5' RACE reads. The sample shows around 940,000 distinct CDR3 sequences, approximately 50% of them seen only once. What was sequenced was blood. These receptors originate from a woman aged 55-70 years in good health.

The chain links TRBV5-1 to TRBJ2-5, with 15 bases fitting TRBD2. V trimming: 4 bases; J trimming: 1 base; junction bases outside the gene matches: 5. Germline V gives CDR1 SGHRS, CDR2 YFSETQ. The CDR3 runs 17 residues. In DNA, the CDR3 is TGCGCCAGCAGCCCGGGACTAGCGGGAGGCTGCCAAGAGACCCAGTACTTC. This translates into CASSPGLAGGCQETQYF.

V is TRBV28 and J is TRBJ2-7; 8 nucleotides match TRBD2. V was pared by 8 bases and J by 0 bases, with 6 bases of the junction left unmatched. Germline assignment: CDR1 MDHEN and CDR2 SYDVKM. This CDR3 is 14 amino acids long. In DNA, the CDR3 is TGTGCCAGCCTGATTAGCGGGAACTCCTACGAGCAGTACTTC. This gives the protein CASLISGNSYEQYF.

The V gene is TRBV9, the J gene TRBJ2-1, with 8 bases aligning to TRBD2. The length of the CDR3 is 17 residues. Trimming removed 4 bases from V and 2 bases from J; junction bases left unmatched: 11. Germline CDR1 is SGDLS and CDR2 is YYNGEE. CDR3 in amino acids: CASSRAPLAETYNEQFF. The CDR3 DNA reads TGTGCCAGCAGCCGGGCCCCACTAGCGGAGACCTACAATGAGCAGTTCTTC. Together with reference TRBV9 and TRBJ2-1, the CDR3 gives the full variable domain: DSGVTQTPKHLITATGQRVTLRCSPRSGDLSVYWYQQSLDQGLQFLIQYYNGEERAKGNILERFSAQQFPDLHSELNLSSLELGDSALYFCASSRAPLAETYNEQFFGPGTRLTVL.